This passage covers 12 T cell receptor beta chains from one sample sequenced in a study of cytomegalovirus exposure and HLA in healthy donors. Researchers ran the PCR with 60 Vbeta and 13 Jbeta primers. Only in-frame clones appear in the TCRdb table, and some are missing; sequencing was by immunoSEQ multiplex PCR. Of some 170,000 clones listed, roughly 85% are singletons. Sequencing used PBMCs. The receptors were sampled from a man in his forties in good health and CMV-seronegative.

This clone occurred a few times. This chain joins TRBV7-6 and TRBJ2-7; D may be TRBD2 (6 bases). Trimming took off 2 bases at V and 5 bases at J, with 10 bases between the two ends. CDR1 is SGHVS and CDR2 is FNYEAQ in the germline V gene. The length of the CDR3 is 13 residues. The CDR3 sequence: CASSLSGEDEQYF. CDR3 sequence (DNA): TGTGCCAGCAGCTTATCGGGAGAGGACGAGCAGTACTTC.

J is TRBJ2-1 and V is TRBV6-1; 11 bases are a match to TRBD2. Trimming removed 0 bases from V and 1 base from J; junction bases left unmatched: 14. The CDR3 contains 21 residues. Germline lookup yields CDR1 MNHNS and CDR2 SASEGT. The CDR3: CASSEAAWLAGGLGSYNEQFF. The CDR3 DNA sequence: TGTGCCAGCAGTGAAGCAGCGTGGCTAGCGGGAGGATTAGGTTCCTACAATGAGCAGTTCTTC.

The gene calls are TRBV6-1 and TRBJ2-1; D might be TRBD2 (6 bases). This CDR3 region has 14 residues. Looked up from germline, CDR1 is MNHNS and CDR2 is SASEGT. The germline V and J ends were trimmed by 6 bases and 9 bases, with 18 bases remaining between them. The CDR3 loop reads CASRKTFREAEQFF. The CDR3 nucleotides are TGTGCCAGCAGGAAGACCTTCAGGGAGGCTGAGCAGTTCTTC.

To note about this clone: This specimen includes other DNA sequences encoding the same CDR3. In DNA, the CDR3 is TGTGCCAGTAGTATGGGCCCAAACACCGGGGAGCTGTTTTTT. Encoded protein: CASSMGPNTGELFF. The rearrangement links TRBV19 to TRBJ2-2; D unclear. The germline V gene encodes CDR1 LNHDA and CDR2 SQIVND (reference sequence). The CDR3 is made up of 14 amino acids. The V end was cut by 3 bases, the J end by 2 bases, with 7 bases between. Filled out from reference TRBV19 and TRBJ2-2, the complete variable domain reads DGGITQSPKYLFRKEGQNVTLSCEQNLNHDAMYWYRQDPGQGLRLIYYSQIVNDFQKGDIAEGYSVSREKKESFPLTVTSAQKNPTAFYLCASSMGPNTGELFFGEGSRLTVL.

The V and J genes are TRBV11-2 and TRBJ2-7; no reliable D call. V was clipped by 6 bases and J by 3 bases, with 12 bases between them. The CDR3 totals 13 residues. Germline CDR1 and CDR2: SGHAT and FQNNGV. This CDR3 reads CASRGIRSYEQYF. Here the CDR3 DNA reads TGTGCCAGCAGAGGAATAAGGAGCTACGAGCAGTACTTC.

This chain uses TRBV29-1 with TRBJ2-5; 7 bases agree with TRBD1. TRBJ2-7 explains the end of the DNA better; the J call may be wrong. Germline values: CDR1 SQVTM, CDR2 ANQGSEA. This CDR3 spans 15 amino acids. CDR3: CSVEGVAGGIYEQYF. CDR3 DNA: TGCAGCGTTGAGGGGGTGGCAGGGGGAATCTACGAGCAGTACTTC.

The V gene is TRBV6-6, the J gene TRBJ2-3; 9 bases are shared with TRBD1. Germline V gene lookup returns CDR1 MNHNY and CDR2 SVGAGI (reference sequence). V shed 5 bases, J shed 4 bases, and the junction held 4 bases outside the gene matches. This CDR3 is built from 14 residues. The CDR3 DNA reads TGTGCCAGCAGTCATACAGGGGGCGCAGATACGCAGTATTTT. Translated, it gives CASSHTGGADTQYF.

V usage is TRBV7-9 and J usage is TRBJ1-4, with 7 bases matching TRBD1. CDR1 SEHNR and CDR2 FQNEAQ come from the germline V gene (reference sequence). The CDR3 totals 15 residues. Trimming removed 1 base from V and 6 bases from J; junction bases left unmatched: 5. CDR3 in DNA: TGTGCCAGCAGCTTAGGGCAGGGGGTGGATGAAAAACTGTTTTTT. The encoded protein is CASSLGQGVDEKLFF.

This clone was found a few times. This chain connects TRBV4-1 to TRBJ2-2; the match to TRBD1 covers 10 bases. The V and J ends lost 1 base and 7 bases, in that order; junction bases with no gene match: 9. Germline V gene sequence: CDR1 MGHRA, CDR2 YSYEKL. The CDR3 consists of 17 residues. The CDR3 here is CASSQGGQGIVVGELFF. Written as DNA, the CDR3 is TGCGCCAGCAGCCAAGGGGGACAGGGGATTGTTGTCGGGGAGCTGTTTTTT.

As to this clone: At one end the junction does not follow the germline gene, possibly because of a read error. This rearrangement joins TRBV7-9 to TRBJ2-1; TRBD2 agrees at 11 bases. Looked up from germline, CDR1 is SEHNR and CDR2 is FQNEAQ (reference sequence). The CDR3 consists of 16 residues. CDR3 nucleotide sequence: TGTTCCAGCAGCGCCCCCCGACTAGCGGGGTACAATGAGCAGTTCTTC. This codes for CSSSAPRLAGYNEQFF.

V usage is TRBV5-5 and J usage is TRBJ2-3; TRBD2 matches 11 bases. Looked up from germline, CDR1 is SGHKS and CDR2 is YYEKEE (reference sequence). The CDR3 has 15 amino acids. The V and J ends lost 4 bases and 4 bases, in that order; junction bases with no gene match: 5. CDR3: CASSNVGLAADTQYF. DNA of the CDR3: TGTGCCAGCAGCAACGTGGGACTAGCGGCAGATACGCAGTATTTT.

The genes are TRBV5-4 and TRBJ2-3; maybe TRBD2 (5 bases). The germline V gene encodes CDR1 SGHNT and CDR2 YYREEE (reference sequence). This CDR3 contains 12 residues. The V end was cut by 3 bases, the J end by 6 bases, with 8 bases between. This chain's CDR3 is CASSYPGDTQYF. DNA for the CDR3: TGTGCCAGCAGCTACCCGGGGGATACGCAGTATTTT.